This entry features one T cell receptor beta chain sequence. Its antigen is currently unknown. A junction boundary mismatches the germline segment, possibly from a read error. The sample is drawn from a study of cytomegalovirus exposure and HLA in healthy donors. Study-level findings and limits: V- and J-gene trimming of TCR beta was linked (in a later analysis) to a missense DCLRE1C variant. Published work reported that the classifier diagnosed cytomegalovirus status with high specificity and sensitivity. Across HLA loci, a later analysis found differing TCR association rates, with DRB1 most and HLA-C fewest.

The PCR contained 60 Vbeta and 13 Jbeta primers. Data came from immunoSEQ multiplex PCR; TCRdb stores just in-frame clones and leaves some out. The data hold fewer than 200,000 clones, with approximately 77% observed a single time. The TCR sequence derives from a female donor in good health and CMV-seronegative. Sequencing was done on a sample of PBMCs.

The CDR3 is CASNLGGGGSPLHF. Written as DNA, the CDR3 is TGTGCCAGCAACTTGGGGGGAGGTGGTTCACCCCTCCACTTT. The gene calls are TRBV5-5 and TRBJ1-6; perhaps TRBD1 as D (5 bases). CDR3 size: 14 residues. Germline V lookup: CDR1 SGHKS, CDR2 YYEKEE (reference sequence).